The TCR beta chain described here comes from a study of post-analysis software for immune sequencing data. Whole-study context: Clinical courses comprised relapsing-remitting, secondary progressive and progressive-relapsing multiple sclerosis.

Each TCR beta cDNA library carried unique molecular identifiers. Researchers reported 400,000 to 550,000 cDNA molecules coming from around 1 to 9.1 million T cells. TCRdb called the PCR reads again in MiXCR, with one record for every CDR3 protein. In the table there are around 500,000 distinct CDR3 sequences, roughly 34% of which are singletons. Germline lookup yields CDR1 KGHDR and CDR2 SFDVKD. Trimming stripped 4 bases from V and 7 bases from J, with 15 bases between. This CDR3 region has 15 residues. Worth noting for this clonotype: Its antigen remains unidentified.

Study outcomes and limitations: Four or five TRBV segments were significantly more frequent in patients than in controls. TRBV5-6, TRBV5-1 and TRBV20-1 were among these segments. Those with multiple sclerosis, the patient group, showed significantly lower normalized Chao1 diversity than controls.

This receptor was identified in a girl aged 2 to 17 with multiple sclerosis. Sequencing was done on a sample of blood. This rearrangement joins TRBV24-1 to TRBJ1-4; D not resolved. The CDR3 protein is CATSDSGPEGEKLFF. The CDR3 DNA reads as TGTGCCACCAGTGACTCGGGCCCTGAGGGTGAAAAACTGTTTTTT.